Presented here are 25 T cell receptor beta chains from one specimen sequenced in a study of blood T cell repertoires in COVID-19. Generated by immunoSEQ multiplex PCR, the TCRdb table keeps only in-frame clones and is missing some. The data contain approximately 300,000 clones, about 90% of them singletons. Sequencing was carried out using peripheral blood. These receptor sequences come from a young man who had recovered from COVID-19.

The CDR3 spells CATSATNEKLFF. The CDR3 region has the DNA TGTGCCACCTCTGCAACTAATGAAAAACTGTTTTTT. V usage is TRBV15 and J usage is TRBJ1-4, with D hard to call. This CDR3 spans 12 amino acids. V lost 8 bases to trimming and J lost 0 bases, with 4 bases between them. CDR1 and CDR2 from the germline V gene are LNHNV and YYDKDF (reference sequence).

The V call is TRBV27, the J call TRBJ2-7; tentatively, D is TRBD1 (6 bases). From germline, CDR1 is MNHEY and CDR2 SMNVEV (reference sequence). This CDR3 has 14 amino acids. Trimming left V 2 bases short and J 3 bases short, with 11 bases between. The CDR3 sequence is CASSLPGQYYEQYF. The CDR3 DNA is TGTGCCAGCAGTTTACCCGGACAGTACTACGAGCAGTACTTC.

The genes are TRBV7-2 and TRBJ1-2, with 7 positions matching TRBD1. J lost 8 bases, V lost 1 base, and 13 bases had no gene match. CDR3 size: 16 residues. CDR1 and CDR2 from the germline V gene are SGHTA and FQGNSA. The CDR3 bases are TGTGCCAGCAGCTTAGTGGGCCTGACAGGGTCTGGCGGCTACACCTTC. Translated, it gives CASSLVGLTGSGGYTF.

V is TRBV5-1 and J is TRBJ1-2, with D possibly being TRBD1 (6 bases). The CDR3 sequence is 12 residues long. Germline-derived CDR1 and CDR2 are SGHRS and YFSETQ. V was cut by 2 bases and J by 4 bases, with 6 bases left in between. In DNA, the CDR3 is TGCGCCAGCAGCTTAGGGGGCTATGGCTACACCTTC. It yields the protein CASSLGGYGYTF.

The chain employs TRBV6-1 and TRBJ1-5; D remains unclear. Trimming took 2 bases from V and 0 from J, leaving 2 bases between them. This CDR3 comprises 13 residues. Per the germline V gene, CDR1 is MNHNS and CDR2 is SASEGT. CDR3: CASSEHSNQPQHF. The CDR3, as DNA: TGTGCCAGCAGTGAACATAGCAATCAGCCCCAGCATTTT.

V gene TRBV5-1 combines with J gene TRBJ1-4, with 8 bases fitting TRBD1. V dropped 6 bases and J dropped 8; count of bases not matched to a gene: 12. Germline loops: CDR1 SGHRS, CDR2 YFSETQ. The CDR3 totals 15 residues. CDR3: CASTRSGGDGEKLFF. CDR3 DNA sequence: TGCGCCAGCACCAGATCAGGGGGCGATGGCGAAAAACTGTTTTTT.

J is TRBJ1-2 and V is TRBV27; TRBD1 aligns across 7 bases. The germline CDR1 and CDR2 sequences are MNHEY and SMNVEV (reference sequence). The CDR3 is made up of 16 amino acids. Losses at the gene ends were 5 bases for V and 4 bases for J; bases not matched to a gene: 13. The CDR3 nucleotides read TGTGCCAGCAGTCTAAACCCGGACAGGTTTGTCTATGGCTACACCTTC. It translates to CASSLNPDRFVYGYTF.

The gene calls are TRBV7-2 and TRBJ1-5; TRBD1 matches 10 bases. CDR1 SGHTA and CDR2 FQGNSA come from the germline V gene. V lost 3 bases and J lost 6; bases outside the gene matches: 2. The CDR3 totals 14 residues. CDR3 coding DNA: TGTGCCAGCAGCTTTGACAGGGGGCTTCAGCCCCAGCATTTT. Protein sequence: CASSFDRGLQPQHF.

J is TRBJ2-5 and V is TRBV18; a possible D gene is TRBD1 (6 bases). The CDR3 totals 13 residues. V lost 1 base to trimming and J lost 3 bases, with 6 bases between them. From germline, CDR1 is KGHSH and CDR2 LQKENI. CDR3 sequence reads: CASSPHREETQYF. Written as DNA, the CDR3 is TGTGCCAGCTCACCACACAGGGAAGAGACCCAGTACTTC.

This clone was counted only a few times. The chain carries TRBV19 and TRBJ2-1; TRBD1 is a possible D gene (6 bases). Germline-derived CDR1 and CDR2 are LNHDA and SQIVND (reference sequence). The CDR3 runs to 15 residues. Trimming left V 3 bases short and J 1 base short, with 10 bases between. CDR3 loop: CASSIGTTSYNEQFF. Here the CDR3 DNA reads TGTGCCAGTAGTATCGGGACAACGTCCTACAATGAGCAGTTCTTC.

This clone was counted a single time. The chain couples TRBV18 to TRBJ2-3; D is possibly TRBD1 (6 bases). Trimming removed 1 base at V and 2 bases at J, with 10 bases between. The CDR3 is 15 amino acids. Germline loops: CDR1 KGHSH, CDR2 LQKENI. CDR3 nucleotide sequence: TGTGCCAGCTCACCACTGGCAGGGGACACAGATACGCAGTATTTT. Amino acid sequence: CASSPLAGDTDTQYF.

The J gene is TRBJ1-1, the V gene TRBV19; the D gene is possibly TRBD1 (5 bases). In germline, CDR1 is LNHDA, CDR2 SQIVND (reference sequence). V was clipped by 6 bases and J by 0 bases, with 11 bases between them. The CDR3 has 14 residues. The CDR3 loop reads CASRERQLNTEAFF. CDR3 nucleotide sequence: TGTGCCAGTAGGGAGAGACAGCTGAACACTGAAGCTTTCTTT.

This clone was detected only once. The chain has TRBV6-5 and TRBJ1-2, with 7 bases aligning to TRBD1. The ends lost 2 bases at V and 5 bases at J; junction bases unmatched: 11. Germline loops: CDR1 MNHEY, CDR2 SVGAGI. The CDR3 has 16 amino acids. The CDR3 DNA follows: TGTGCCAGCAGTTACCTCTCGGGACAGACGACGTATGGCTACACCTTC. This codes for CASSYLSGQTTYGYTF.

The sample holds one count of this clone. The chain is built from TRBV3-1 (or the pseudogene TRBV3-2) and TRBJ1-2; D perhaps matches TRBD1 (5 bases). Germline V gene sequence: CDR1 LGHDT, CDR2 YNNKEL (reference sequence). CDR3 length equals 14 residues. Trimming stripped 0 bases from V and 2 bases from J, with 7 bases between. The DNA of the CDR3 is TGTGCCAGCAGCCAAGATCAGGGAAACTATGGCTACACCTTC. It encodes CASSQDQGNYGYTF.

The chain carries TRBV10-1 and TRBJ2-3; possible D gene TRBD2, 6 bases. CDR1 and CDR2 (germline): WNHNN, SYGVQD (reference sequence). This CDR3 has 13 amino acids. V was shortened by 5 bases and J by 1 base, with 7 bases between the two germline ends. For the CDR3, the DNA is TGCGCCAGCAGTACGGGGGGCACAGATACGCAGTATTTT. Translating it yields CASSTGGTDTQYF.

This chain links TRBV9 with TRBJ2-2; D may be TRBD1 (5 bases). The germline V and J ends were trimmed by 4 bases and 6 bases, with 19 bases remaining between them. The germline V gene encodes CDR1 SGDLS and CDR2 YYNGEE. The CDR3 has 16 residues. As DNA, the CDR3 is TGTGCCAGCAGCCCCCTCCCCCGGACAAACGCCGGGGAGCTGTTTTTT. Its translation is CASSPLPRTNAGELFF.

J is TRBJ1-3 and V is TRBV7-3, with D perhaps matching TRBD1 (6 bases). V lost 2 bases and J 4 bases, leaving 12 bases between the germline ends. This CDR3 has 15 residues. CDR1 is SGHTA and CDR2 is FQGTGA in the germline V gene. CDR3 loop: CASSLQGQDGNTIYF. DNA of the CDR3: TGTGCCAGCAGCTTACAGGGGCAAGACGGAAACACCATATATTTT.

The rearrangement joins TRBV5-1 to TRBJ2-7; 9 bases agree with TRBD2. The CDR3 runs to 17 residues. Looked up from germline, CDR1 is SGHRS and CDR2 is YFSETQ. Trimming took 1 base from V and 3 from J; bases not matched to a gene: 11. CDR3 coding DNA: TGCGCCAGCAGCTTGCGGCCTAGCGGGGTATCCCTCTACGAGCAGTACTTC. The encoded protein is CASSLRPSGVSLYEQYF.

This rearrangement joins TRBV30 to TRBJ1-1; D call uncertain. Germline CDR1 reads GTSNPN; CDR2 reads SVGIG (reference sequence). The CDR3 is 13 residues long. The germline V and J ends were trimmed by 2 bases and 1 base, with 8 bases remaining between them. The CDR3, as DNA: TGTGCCTGGAGTCGGGTGGGGAACACTGAAGCTTTCTTT. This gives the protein CAWSRVGNTEAFF.

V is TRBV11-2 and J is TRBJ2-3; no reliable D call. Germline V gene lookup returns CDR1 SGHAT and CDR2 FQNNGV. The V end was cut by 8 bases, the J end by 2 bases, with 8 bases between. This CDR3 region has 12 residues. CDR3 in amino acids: CASREFTDTQYF. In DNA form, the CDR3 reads TGTGCCAGCCGCGAGTTCACAGATACGCAGTATTTT.

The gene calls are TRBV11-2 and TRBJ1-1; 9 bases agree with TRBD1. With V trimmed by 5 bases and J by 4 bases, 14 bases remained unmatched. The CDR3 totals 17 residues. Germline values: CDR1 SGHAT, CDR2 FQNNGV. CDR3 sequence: CASSHVPGQGPSTEAFF. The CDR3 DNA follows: TGTGCCAGCAGCCACGTCCCGGGACAGGGCCCGAGCACTGAAGCTTTCTTT.

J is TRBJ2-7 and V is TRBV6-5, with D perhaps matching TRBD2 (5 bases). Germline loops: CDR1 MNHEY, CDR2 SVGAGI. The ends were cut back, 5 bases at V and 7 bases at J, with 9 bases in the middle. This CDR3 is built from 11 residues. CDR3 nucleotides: TGTGCCAGCAGTCGTGGGGAGGAGCAGTACTTC. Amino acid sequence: CASSRGEEQYF.

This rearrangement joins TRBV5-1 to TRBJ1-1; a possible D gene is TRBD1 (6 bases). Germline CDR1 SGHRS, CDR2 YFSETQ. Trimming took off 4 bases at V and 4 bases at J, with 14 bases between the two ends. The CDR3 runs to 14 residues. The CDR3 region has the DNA TGCGCCAGCAGCACCGTCCTACAGGGCACTGAAGCTTTCTTT. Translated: CASSTVLQGTEAFF.

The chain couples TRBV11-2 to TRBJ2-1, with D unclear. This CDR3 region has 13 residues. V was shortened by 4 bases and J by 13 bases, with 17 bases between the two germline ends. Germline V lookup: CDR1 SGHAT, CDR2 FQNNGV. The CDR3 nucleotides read TGTGCCAGCAGCTCTACCGTGGCGGAGAAACAGTTCTTC. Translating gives CASSSTVAEKQFF.

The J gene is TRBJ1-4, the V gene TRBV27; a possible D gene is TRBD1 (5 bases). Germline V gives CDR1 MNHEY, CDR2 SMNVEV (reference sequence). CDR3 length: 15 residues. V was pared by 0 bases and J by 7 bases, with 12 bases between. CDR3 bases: TGTGCCAGCAGTTTATCGGGACTGGGGGGTGAAAAACTGTTTTTT. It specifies CASSLSGLGGEKLFF.